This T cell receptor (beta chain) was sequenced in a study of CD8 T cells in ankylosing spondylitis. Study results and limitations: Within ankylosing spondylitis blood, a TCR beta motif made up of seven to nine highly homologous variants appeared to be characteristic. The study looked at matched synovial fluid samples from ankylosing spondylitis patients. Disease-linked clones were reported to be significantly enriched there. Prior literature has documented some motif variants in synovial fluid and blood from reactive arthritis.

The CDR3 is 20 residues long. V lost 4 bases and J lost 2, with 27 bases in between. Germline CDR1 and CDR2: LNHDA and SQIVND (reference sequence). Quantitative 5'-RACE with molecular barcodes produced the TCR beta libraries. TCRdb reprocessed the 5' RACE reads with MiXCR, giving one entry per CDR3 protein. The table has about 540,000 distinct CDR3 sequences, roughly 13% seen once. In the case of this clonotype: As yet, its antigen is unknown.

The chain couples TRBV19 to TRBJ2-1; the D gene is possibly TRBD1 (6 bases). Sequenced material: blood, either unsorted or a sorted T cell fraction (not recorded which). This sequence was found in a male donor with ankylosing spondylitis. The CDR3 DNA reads TGTGCCAGTAGTACAAACAGGGTTAGGACGAATTCGTACGCCTACAATGAGCAGTTCTTC. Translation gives CASSTNRVRTNSYAYNEQFF.